What follows are 18 T cell receptor beta chains derived from one specimen sequenced in a study of T cells in narcolepsy. Only in-frame clones appear in the TCRdb table, and some are missing; sequencing was by immunoSEQ multiplex PCR. The sample lists tens of thousands of clones, around 79% occurring once. The specimen sequenced was memory (CD45RA-) CD4+ T cells from blood. These receptors were taken from a human donor in good health.

The rearrangement links TRBV18 to TRBJ2-2; 8 positions agree with TRBD1. Germline V gene sequence: CDR1 KGHSH, CDR2 LQKENI. The trim removed 4 bases at V and 7 bases at J, leaving 8 bases unmatched. CDR3 length: 15 residues. The CDR3 DNA sequence: TGTGCCAGCTCACGTGCACAGGGGGACCACGGGGAGCTGTTTTTT. Residues: CASSRAQGDHGELFF.

The chain recombines TRBV5-4 with TRBJ2-1; tentatively, D is TRBD1 (5 bases). V lost 2 bases and J lost 8, with 11 bases in between. CDR1 and CDR2 (germline): SGHNT, YYREEE (reference sequence). The CDR3 runs to 13 residues. CDR3 sequence reads: CASSFSRAYEQFF. The CDR3 coding sequence is TGTGCCAGCAGCTTTTCCAGGGCCTATGAGCAGTTCTTC.

This clone appeared a single time. The chain combines TRBV4-3 with TRBJ2-5, with D uncertain. Germline assignment: CDR1 LGHNA and CDR2 YSLEER. The CDR3 consists of 13 residues. Trimming took off 1 base at V and 0 bases at J, with 3 bases between the two ends. CDR3 sequence (DNA): TGCGCCAGCAGCCAAGCGGACCAAGAGACCCAGTACTTC. This gives the protein CASSQADQETQYF.

The chain employs TRBV28 and TRBJ1-2; D not certain. Deletions cut 5 bases from V and 8 bases from J, with 12 bases between. Per germline, CDR1 MDHEN and CDR2 SYDVKM. CDR3 size: 12 residues. CDR3 residues: CASSTGSEGYTF. CDR3 sequence (DNA): TGTGCCAGCAGTACGGGCTCTGAGGGCTACACCTTC.

The chain joins TRBV9 to TRBJ1-1, with 9 nucleotides matching TRBD1. The CDR3 extends over 17 amino acids. V lost 4 bases to trimming and J lost 2 bases; unmatched junction nucleotides: 12. CDR1 is SGDLS and CDR2 is YYNGEE in the germline V gene. The CDR3 coding sequence is TGTGCCAGCAGCCCAGTCCCGACAGGGGGGGTAAACACTGAAGCTTTCTTT. Translated, it gives CASSPVPTGGVNTEAFF.

V and J are TRBV6-4 and TRBJ2-1; TRBD2 matches 13 bases. The CDR3 runs to 19 residues. The V gene end was trimmed by 4 bases and the J gene end by 0 bases; junction bases not matched to a gene: 9. Germline V gene data show CDR1 as MRHNA and CDR2 as SNTAGT. The CDR3, as DNA: TGTGCCAGCAGTGGGACTAGCGGGAGTGTGAGAAGCTCCTACAATGAGCAGTTCTTC. Protein sequence: CASSGTSGSVRSSYNEQFF.

For the CDR3, the DNA is TGTGCCAGCAGTATCGGACCAATTGGGGCCAACGTCCTGACTTTC. Translation: CASSIGPIGANVLTF. The gene calls are TRBV6-5 and TRBJ2-6; D unclear. V gave up 5 bases and J gave up 3 bases, with 11 bases separating them. The CDR3 runs to 15 residues. Germline assignment: CDR1 MNHEY and CDR2 SVGAGI.

The chain links TRBV5-1 to TRBJ2-1; TRBD2 agrees at 14 bases. V shed 4 bases and J 0 bases; nucleotides not matched to a gene: 9. The CDR3 consists of 19 residues. Germline V lookup: CDR1 SGHRS, CDR2 YFSETQ. The CDR3 sequence is CASSAVGTSGSTSYNEQFF. The CDR3 region has the DNA TGCGCCAGCAGCGCGGTGGGGACTAGCGGGAGTACCTCCTACAATGAGCAGTTCTTC. The full variable domain, completed using reference TRBV5-1 and TRBJ2-1, is KAGVTQTPRYLIKTRGQQVTLSCSPISGHRSVSWYQQTPGQGLQFLFEYFSETQRNKGNFPGRFSGRQFSNSRSEMNVSTLELGDSALYLCASSAVGTSGSTSYNEQFFGPGTRLTVL.

The V gene is TRBV11-1, the J gene TRBJ2-3, with TRBD2 matching 11 bases. The CDR3 has 14 residues. Losses at the gene ends were 3 bases for V and 15 bases for J; bases not matched to a gene: 11. Germline V gene lookup returns CDR1 SGHAT and CDR2 FQDESV (reference sequence). CDR3 sequence: CASSFSSTSGIAYF. The DNA of the CDR3 is TGTGCCAGCAGCTTCTCCTCGACTAGCGGGATTGCCTATTTT. The whole variable domain, filled in from reference TRBV11-1 and TRBJ2-3, reads EAEVAQSPRYKITEKSQAVAFWCDPISGHATLYWYRQILGQGPELLVQFQDESVVDDSQLPKDRFSAERLKGVDSTLKIQPAELGDSAMYLCASSFSSTSGIAYFGPGTRLTVL.

Points on this clone: One end of the junction varies from germline; a read error may be responsible. This chain connects TRBV5-1 to TRBJ2-7, with 8 bases that match TRBD2. In germline, CDR1 is SGHRS, CDR2 YFSETQ. The CDR3 totals 15 residues. CDR3 in amino acids: CAGSHRTSTQYEQYF. CDR3 DNA: TGCGCCGGCAGCCACAGGACTAGCACTCAGTACGAGCAGTACTTC.

The chain is built from TRBV5-1 and TRBJ2-1; D assignment may be TRBD1 or TRBD2 (5 bases each). Per the germline V gene, CDR1 is SGHRS and CDR2 is YFSETQ. The CDR3 extends over 16 amino acids. V shed 1 base and J shed 0 bases, with 11 bases lying between them. As DNA, the CDR3 is TGCGCCAGCAGCTTGTCTGCAGGGAGCTCCTACAATGAGCAGTTCTTC. Protein sequence: CASSLSAGSSYNEQFF.

The V and J genes are TRBV4-1 and TRBJ1-3; unclear D gene. V dropped 3 bases and J dropped 0 bases, with 12 bases sitting between them. The CDR3 extends over 16 amino acids. Germline lookup yields CDR1 MGHRA and CDR2 YSYEKL. CDR3 nucleotides: TGCGCCAGCAGCCACCCTGGACGCAGCTCTGGAAACACCATATATTTT. It encodes CASSHPGRSSGNTIYF.

The chain couples TRBV2 to TRBJ2-3; 9 bases map to TRBD1. Germline-derived CDR1 and CDR2 are SNHLY and FYNNEI. CDR3 size: 14 residues. J was trimmed by 6 bases and V by 5 bases; bases with no gene match: 6. The CDR3, as DNA: TGTGCCAGCAGTCTGACAGGGGGGAGGGATACGCAGTATTTT. This gives the protein CASSLTGGRDTQYF.

The table lists this clone with a few counts. This chain uses TRBV28 with TRBJ2-3; TRBD2 is a possible D gene (6 bases). The CDR3 spans 15 residues. Germline V lookup: CDR1 MDHEN, CDR2 SYDVKM. The V and J ends lost 8 bases and 6 bases respectively, with 21 bases between them. The CDR3 is CASGALADAGDTQYF. CDR3 coding DNA: TGTGCCAGCGGAGCATTAGCGGACGCGGGGGATACGCAGTATTTT. Together with reference TRBV28 and TRBJ2-3, the CDR3 gives the full variable domain: DVKVTQSSRYLVKRTGEKVFLECVQDMDHENMFWYRQDPGLGLRLIYFSYDVKMKEKGDIPEGYSVSREKKERFSLILESASTNQTSMYLCASGALADAGDTQYFGPGTRLTVL.

V and J are TRBV27 and TRBJ2-1; TRBD2 might be the D (6 bases). Trimming shortened V by 5 bases and J by 5 bases, and 22 bases separated the two germline ends. CDR1 and CDR2 from the germline V gene are MNHEY and SMNVEV (reference sequence). CDR3 length: 17 residues. CDR3 in amino acids: CASSQRSGLRANNEQFF. In DNA form, the CDR3 reads TGTGCCAGCAGTCAACGCTCGGGACTTCGAGCAAACAATGAGCAGTTCTTC.

This rearrangement joins TRBV7-2 to TRBJ2-1; 8 nucleotides line up with TRBD2. Germline lookup yields CDR1 SGHTA and CDR2 FQGNSA. CDR3 size: 15 residues. The junction had 2 bases not matched to a gene; V was cut back by 1 base and J by 3 bases. The CDR3, as DNA: TGTGCCAGCAGCTTAGGGACTAGCAGCTACAATGAGCAGTTCTTC. This codes for CASSLGTSSYNEQFF.

Details on this clone: The same CDR3 can be traced to other DNA sequences in this sample. The chain is built from TRBV7-6 and TRBJ1-2; D is perhaps TRBD1 (6 bases). The CDR3 length is 13 residues. CDR1 and CDR2 (germline): SGHVS, FNYEAQ. V was cut by 5 bases and J by 2 bases, with 9 bases left in between. CDR3 amino acids: CASSPTGNYGYTF. Here the CDR3 DNA reads TGTGCCAGCAGCCCGACAGGCAACTATGGCTACACCTTC.

This clone is judged medium-sized (0.01 to 0.1%). This sequence joins TRBV19 and TRBJ1-1; 10 bases agree with TRBD1. V gave up 3 bases and J gave up 7 bases; unmatched junction bases: 8. There are 15 residues in the CDR3. Germline V gene sequence: CDR1 LNHDA, CDR2 SQIVND (reference sequence). The CDR3 here is CASSIRLGTGVEAFF. Here the CDR3 DNA reads TGTGCCAGTAGTATCAGGCTCGGGACAGGGGTTGAAGCTTTCTTT. Complete variable domain (other parts from reference TRBV19 and TRBJ1-1): DGGITQSPKYLFRKEGQNVTLSCEQNLNHDAMYWYRQDPGQGLRLIYYSQIVNDFQKGDIAEGYSVSREKKESFPLTVTSAQKNPTAFYLCASSIRLGTGVEAFFGQGTRLTVV.